The sequence of this T cell receptor beta chain was determined in a study of Ad26.COV2.S vaccination and SARS-CoV-2 variants. Clones were read by immunoSEQ multiplex PCR, and TCRdb kept only the in-frame ones, dropping some. The sample lists around 300,000 clones, 90% occurring once. The CDR3 sequence is 16 residues long. In germline, CDR1 is SGHNT, CDR2 YENEEA. V was pared by 1 base and J by 8 bases, with 20 bases between. This sample's treatment: around 19 received Ad26.COV2.S at low or high dose, single or two shots; 5 received placebo; per-sample allocation not given. It was on day 63 after the first vaccine or placebo injection that samples were taken.

The V and J genes are TRBV11-3 and TRBJ1-1; tentatively, D is TRBD1 (6 bases). Material: peripheral blood, obtained in a trial of Ad26.COV2.S vaccine versus placebo. The sequence was collected from a person aged 18-65 years who received the Ad26.COV2.S COVID-19 vaccine or a placebo. CDR3 bases: TGTGCCAGCAGCTTAGTGGGGGCGGGCCCCGAAGTCGAAGCTTTCTTT. Its translation: CASSLVGAGPEVEAFF.